This TCR beta chain was identified during a study of shared clonotypes between healthy human individuals. Comments on this clone: Its cognate antigen is unknown.

This was a deep-level run. TCRdb's copy holds only in-frame clones and misses some; the assay was immunoSEQ multiplex PCR. Here the sample spans about 96,000 clones, 40% to 55% being singletons. Each unsorted sample relied on about 90 million PBMCs as its source of genomic DNA. General observations from the study: Deeper or shallower sequencing was expected to change how clonotypes are shared among donors.

The CDR3 loop spans 14 amino acids. V gave up 4 bases and J gave up 3 bases, with 12 bases separating them. The germline V gene has CDR1 SGHNT and CDR2 YENEEA. This clonotype was obtained from a woman aged 40 to 55 in good health. Some clones in this sample may be carry-over from other donors' samples. The material sequenced was PBMCs. The genes are TRBV11-3 and TRBJ1-1; D is perhaps TRBD1 (5 bases). The CDR3 region is CASSSGSGDTEAFF. CDR3 DNA: TGTGCCAGCAGCTCAGGGTCCGGGGACACTGAAGCTTTCTTT. Variable domain in full (rest from reference TRBV11-3 and TRBJ1-1): EAGVVQSPRYKIIEKKQPVAFWCNPISGHNTLYWYLQNLGQGPELLIRYENEEAVDDSQLPKDRFSAERLKGVDSTLKIQPAELGDSAVYLCASSSGSGDTEAFFGQGTRLTVV.